This is a list of T cell receptor beta chains from one sample in a study of blood T cell repertoires in COVID-19. TCRdb's copy holds only in-frame clones and misses some; the assay was immunoSEQ multiplex PCR. The sample has roughly 410,000 clones, approximately 90% seen once. The sample consisted of peripheral blood. These receptors all stem from a woman aged 40 to 50 with COVID-19, enrolled during active disease. Both conserved end residues are part of each CDR3. A D gene is named only where the DNA matches it firmly. Clone sizes are given selectively: once, few, many, or a class where the clone is expanded.

clone size	V gene	CDR3 length	J gene	D gene	CDR3 protein	CDR3 DNA
.	TRBV19	13	TRBJ1-2	.	CASSIPGESGYTF	TGTGCCAGTAGTATACCAGGGGAAAGTGGCTACACCTTC
.	TRBV7-6	21	TRBJ2-2	TRBD2	CASSSTWGLAGSAPNTGELFF	TGTGCCAGCAGCTCTACCTGGGGACTAGCGGGGTCGGCGCCGAACACCGGGGAGCTGTTTTTT
.	TRBV27	16	TRBJ2-7	.	CASRNLGGGTTYEQYF	TGTGCCAGCAGAAACCTGGGAGGGGGGACCACCTACGAGCAGTACTTC
few	TRBV19	15	TRBJ2-1	TRBD2	CASSISRGGVNEQFF	TGTGCCAGTAGTATAAGTCGGGGGGGCGTGAATGAGCAGTTCTTC
.	TRBV29-1	14	TRBJ2-7	.	CSVESTGVLSEQYF	TGCAGCGTTGAATCGACCGGGGTCCTCTCCGAGCAGTACTTC
.	TRBV7-9	16	TRBJ2-3	TRBD2	CASSLVLREATDTQYF	TGTGCCAGCAGCTTAGTATTGCGGGAGGCTACAGATACGCAGTATTTT
.	TRBV9	17	TRBJ2-4	.	CASSPGWVLIAKNIQYF	TGTGCCAGCAGTCCCGGGTGGGTCTTAATAGCCAAAAACATTCAGTACTTC
.	TRBV28	14	TRBJ1-4	TRBD1	CASSFPTGREKLFF	TGTGCCAGCAGTTTTCCGACAGGGAGGGAAAAACTGTTTTTT
.	TRBV4-3	13	TRBJ1-1	.	CASSHRPDTEAFF	TGCGCCAGCAGCCACAGGCCGGACACTGAAGCTTTCTTT
.	TRBV3-1/TRBV3-2	18	TRBJ1-2	.	CASSHTEVGPRTAYGYTF	TGTGCCAGCAGCCATACGGAGGTGGGTCCTAGGACAGCCTATGGCTACACCTTC
.	TRBV5-1	16	TRBJ1-1	TRBD1	CASSYLTGGSGTEAFF	TGCGCCAGCAGCTACCTGACAGGGGGAAGTGGCACTGAAGCTTTCTTT
few	TRBV5-1	17	TRBJ1-5	TRBD1	CASSLGEGQGRNQPQHF	TGCGCCAGCAGCTTGGGGGAGGGACAGGGAAGGAATCAGCCCCAGCATTTT
.	TRBV19	16	TRBJ1-6	TRBD1	CASSIGQVVSNSPLHF	TGTGCCAGTAGTATCGGACAGGTGGTATCTAATTCACCCCTCCACTTT
.	TRBV28	13	TRBJ2-4	TRBD1	CASSPGDRNIQYF	TGTGCCAGCAGTCCCGGGGACAGAAACATTCAGTACTTC
.	TRBV6-2/TRBV6-3	13	TRBJ1-4	.	CASSRGQPEKLFF	TGTGCCAGCAGCCGAGGACAGCCGGAAAAACTGTTTTTT
.	TRBV3-1/TRBV3-2	14	TRBJ2-1	.	CASRKQGNKNEQFF	TGTGCCAGCAGAAAACAGGGAAATAAGAATGAGCAGTTCTTC
once	TRBV9	13	TRBJ1-5	TRBD1	CASSGQGGQPQHF	TGTGCCAGCAGCGGACAGGGTGGCCAGCCCCAGCATTTT
.	TRBV6-2/TRBV6-3	15	TRBJ2-1	TRBD1	CASNPTGPNYNEQFF	TGTGCCAGCAACCCGACAGGGCCCAATTACAATGAGCAGTTCTTC
.	TRBV30	15	TRBJ2-7	.	CAGKAPGRDPYEQYF	TGTGCCGGGAAGGCTCCGGGCAGGGATCCCTACGAGCAGTACTTC
.	TRBV7-9	14	TRBJ1-6	.	CASSFGQYNSPLHF	TGTGCCAGCAGTTTCGGACAGTATAATTCACCCCTCCACTTT
.	TRBV6-6	13	TRBJ1-2	.	CASSFTGNYGYTF	TGTGCCAGCAGTTTTACAGGGAACTATGGCTACACCTTC
few	TRBV11-2	12	TRBJ1-1	.	CASSFMNTEAFF	TGTGCCAGCAGCTTCATGAACACTGAAGCTTTCTTT
once	TRBV11-2	13	TRBJ1-6	.	CASSPYGGEPLHF	TGTGCCAGCAGCCCCTATGGGGGGGAGCCCCTCCACTTT
.	TRBV24-1	15	TRBJ2-5	TRBD1	CATSRGQGTGETQYF	TGTGCCACCAGTCGAGGACAGGGGACGGGGGAGACCCAGTACTTC
few	TRBV7-8	13	TRBJ1-2	.	CASSLTDNYGYTF	TGTGCCAGCAGCCTAACAGATAACTATGGCTACACCTTC
few	TRBV7-2	15	TRBJ2-2	.	CASSLNSAGTGELFF	TGTGCCAGCAGCCTTAATTCGGCGGGGACCGGGGAGCTGTTTTTT
.	TRBV29-1	15	TRBJ2-6	.	CSVDPGLAGANVLTF	TGCAGCGTTGACCCAGGACTCGCTGGGGCCAACGTCCTGACTTTC
.	TRBV4-1	13	TRBJ1-2	.	CASSPPGGYGYTF	TGCGCCAGCAGCCCACCGGGGGGATATGGCTACACCTTC
.	TRBV4-1	15	TRBJ1-5	.	CASSLGGGSNQPQHF	TGCGCCAGCAGCCTTGGGGGGGGGAGCAATCAGCCCCAGCATTTT
.	TRBV7-9	14	TRBJ2-5	.	CASSNREQGETQYF	TGTGCCAGCAGCAACAGGGAGCAGGGGGAGACCCAGTACTTC
.	TRBV4-1	12	TRBJ1-2	TRBD1	CASSTGEAGYTF	TGCGCCAGCAGCACAGGGGAGGCTGGCTACACCTTC
.	TRBV28	15	TRBJ1-4	.	CASSLLRATNEKLFF	TGTGCCAGCAGTTTATTGAGAGCAACTAATGAAAAACTGTTTTTT
.	TRBV29-1	13	TRBJ1-2	TRBD1	CSVSDRASYGYTF	TGCAGCGTCTCAGACAGGGCTTCCTATGGCTACACCTTC
.	TRBV6-7	18	TRBJ2-2	TRBD2	CASSYSKLAGPNTGELFF	TGTGCCAGCAGTTACTCGAAGCTAGCGGGACCGAACACCGGGGAGCTGTTTTTT
.	TRBV4-3	13	TRBJ1-3	.	CASSQDFGFTIYF	TGCGCCAGCAGCCAAGATTTCGGTTTCACCATATATTTT
once	TRBV7-2	16	TRBJ2-3	TRBD2	CASSSQWGGFTDTQYF	TGTGCCAGCAGCTCACAATGGGGGGGTTTCACAGATACGCAGTATTTT
.	TRBV4-3	14	TRBJ1-5	TRBD1	CASSHRQGNQPQHF	TGCGCCAGCAGCCATCGACAGGGTAATCAGCCCCAGCATTTT